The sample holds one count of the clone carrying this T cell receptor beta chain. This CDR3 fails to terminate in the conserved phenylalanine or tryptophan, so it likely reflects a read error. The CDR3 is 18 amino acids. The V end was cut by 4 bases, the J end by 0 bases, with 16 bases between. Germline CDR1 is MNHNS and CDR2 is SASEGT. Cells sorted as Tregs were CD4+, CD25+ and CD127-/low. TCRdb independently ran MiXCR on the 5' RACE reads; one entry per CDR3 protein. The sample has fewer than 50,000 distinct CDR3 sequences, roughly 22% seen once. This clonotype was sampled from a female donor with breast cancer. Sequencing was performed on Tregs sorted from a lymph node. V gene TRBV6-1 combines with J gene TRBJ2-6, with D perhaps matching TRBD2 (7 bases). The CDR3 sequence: CASSGGGGDRSGANVLTS. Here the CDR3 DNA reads TGTGCCAGCAGTGGGGGAGGGGGGGACCGCTCTGGGGCCAACGTCCTGACTTCC.